This TCR beta chain was captured in a study of T cells in localized non-small cell lung cancer. Germline V CDR1 and CDR2: SGHRS, YFSETQ. CDR3 length: 13 amino acids. Between the trimmed V and J ends, which lost 0 bases and 3 bases, there was a span of 6 bases. Profiling relied on immunoSEQ multiplex PCR, and the TCRdb table lists in-frame clones only, not all of them. The table lists 30,000 to 45,000 clones, approximately 88% of them singletons. About this clone: Its target is unknown.

Overall study findings and caveats: Longer overall survival was seen with higher T cell density measured in blood. When the top 100 tumor clones were examined, a median about 60 of them also appeared in the adjacent lung, which was paired and uninvolved. One tumor region alone was sequenced, and heterogeneity therefore remains possible.

This specimen consisted of peripheral blood, obtained before any cancer treatment. This clonotype originated in a woman aged 35 to 69 with stage I lung adenocarcinoma. The rearrangement links TRBV5-1 to TRBJ1-2, with D possibly being TRBD1 (5 bases). The CDR3 here is CASSLEGDYGYTF. CDR3 in DNA: TGCGCCAGCAGCTTGGAAGGGGACTATGGCTACACCTTC.